The T cell receptor (beta chain) described here comes from a study of blood T cell repertoires in COVID-19. The method was immunoSEQ multiplex PCR; TCRdb's version includes in-frame clones alone and lacks a portion of them. The sample includes some 20,000 clones, around 83% of them seen just once. The germline gives CDR1 LNHDA, CDR2 SQIVND (reference sequence). The V end was cut by 1 base, the J end by 3 bases, with 7 bases between. The CDR3 has 13 residues. The source of this sequence is a human donor in a cohort sampled during active COVID-19. The chain has TRBV19 and TRBJ2-7; D uncertain. The sample comprised peripheral blood. The CDR3 region is CASSIGAGYEQYF. CDR3 in DNA: TGTGCCAGTAGTATAGGGGCAGGCTACGAGCAGTACTTC.